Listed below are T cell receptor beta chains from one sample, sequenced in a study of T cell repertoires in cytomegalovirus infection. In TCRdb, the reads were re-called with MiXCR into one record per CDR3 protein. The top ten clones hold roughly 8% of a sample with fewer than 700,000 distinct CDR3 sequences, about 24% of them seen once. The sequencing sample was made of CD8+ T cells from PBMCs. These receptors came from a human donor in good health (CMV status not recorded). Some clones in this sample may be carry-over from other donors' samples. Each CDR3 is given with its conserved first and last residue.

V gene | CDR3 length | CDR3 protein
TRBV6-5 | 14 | CASSSRHPNTEAFF
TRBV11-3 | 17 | CASSLEPPSGAEDTQYF
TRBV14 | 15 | CASSRPGQGRYGYTF
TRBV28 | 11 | CASMEGREQFF
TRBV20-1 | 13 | CNATDRGFTEAFF
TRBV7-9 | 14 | CASSLVGGPTEAFF
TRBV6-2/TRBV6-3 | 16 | CASSLSGSPSTDTQYF
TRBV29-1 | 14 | CSVSGTGAEDEQFF
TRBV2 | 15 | CASRERTATNEKLFF
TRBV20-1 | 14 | CSARTSGGANEQFF
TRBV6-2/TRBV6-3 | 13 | CASSYRGMTEAFF
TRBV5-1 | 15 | CASSLSPGDNTEAFF
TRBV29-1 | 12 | CSVKGVRNEQFF
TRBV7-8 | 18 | CASSLDHSGGTYNSPLHF
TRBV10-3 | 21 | CAISESQRRASGGFPVYEQYF
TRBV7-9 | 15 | CASSLLAGGHDEQFF
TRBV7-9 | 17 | CASSLGPRHLNTGELFF
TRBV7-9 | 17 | CASSLLDRGNTNEKLFF
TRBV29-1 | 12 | CSAIDRVEKLFF
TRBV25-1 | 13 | CASSIIGGSEAFF
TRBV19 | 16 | CASSIFLTSKNTEAFF
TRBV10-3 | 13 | CAISGEVGLEAFF
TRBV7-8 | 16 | CASSLRLAGVPGELFF
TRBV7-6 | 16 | CASSFTSGSNTGELFF
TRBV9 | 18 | CASSPPPGRQLSYNEQFF
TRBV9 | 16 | CASSVALAGITGELFF
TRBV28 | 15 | CASLQGSSLTDTQYF
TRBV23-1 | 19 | CASSQSEHRPITSTDTQYF
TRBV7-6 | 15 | CASSLVYVPGNEQFF
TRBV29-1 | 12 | CSVGLRGGHNTF
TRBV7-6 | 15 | CASSLAGSGLAEQFF
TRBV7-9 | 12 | CASSPRLGEQFF
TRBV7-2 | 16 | CASSPGTFLGDGEAFF
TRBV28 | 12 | CASSINNSPLHF
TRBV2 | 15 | CASSGRVKDTGELFF
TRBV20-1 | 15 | CSALSGGTSTDTQYF
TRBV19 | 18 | CASSFLPGHRTNTGELFF
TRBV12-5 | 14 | CASGPGGRTETQYF
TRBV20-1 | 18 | CSARSQIRDIGTKNIQYF
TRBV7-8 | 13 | CASRTANTGELFF
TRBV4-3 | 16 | CASSQSTGGYYNEQFF